Shown below are 20 T cell receptor beta chains from a single sample sequenced in a study of blood T cell repertoires in COVID-19. The protocol was immunoSEQ multiplex PCR, while the TCRdb copy is restricted to in-frame clones and leaves out a portion. The sample records 30,000 to 35,000 clones, roughly 93% being singletons. Material for sequencing was peripheral blood. The receptors here all came from a human donor in a cohort sampled during active COVID-19.

The chain has TRBV5-1 and TRBJ2-1, with TRBD2 matching 8 bases. The CDR3 runs to 14 residues. Germline V CDR1 and CDR2: SGHRS, YFSETQ. V shed 5 bases, J shed 7 bases, and the junction held 8 bases outside the gene matches. The DNA for the CDR3 is TGCGCCAGCAGACGTACTAGCGGACTGAATGAGCAGTTCTTC. Encoded protein: CASRRTSGLNEQFF.

This sequence joins TRBV29-1 and TRBJ2-1, with D uncertain. The germline CDR1 and CDR2 sequences are SQVTM and ANQGSEA. Deletions cut 4 bases from V and 6 bases from J, with 10 bases between. The CDR3 sequence is 12 residues long. The chain's CDR3 is CSVGIGFNEQFF. The CDR3 DNA is TGCAGCGTTGGTATCGGTTTCAATGAGCAGTTCTTC.

The chain carries TRBV5-1 and TRBJ1-1; 7 bases are a match to TRBD1. The V gene's germline CDR1 is SGHRS and CDR2 YFSETQ. There are 12 residues in the CDR3. The trim removed 4 bases at V and 4 bases at J, leaving 1 base unmatched. The CDR3 DNA is TGCGCCAGCAGCCAGGGGGTCACTGAAGCTTTCTTT. Protein product: CASSQGVTEAFF.

The chain carries TRBV11-2 and TRBJ1-1; TRBD1 matches at 10 bases. In germline, CDR1 is SGHAT, CDR2 FQNNGV. The CDR3 sequence is 17 residues long. With V trimmed by 1 base and J by 1 base, 6 bases remained unmatched. CDR3 in amino acids: CASSLGDRGPRNTEAFF. CDR3 sequence (DNA): TGTGCCAGCAGCTTAGGGGACAGGGGTCCCCGGAACACTGAAGCTTTCTTT.

The rearrangement joins TRBV11-3 to TRBJ2-1; the D gene is possibly TRBD1 (5 bases). CDR1 and CDR2 from the germline V gene are SGHNT and YENEEA. This CDR3 is built from 12 residues. The V and J ends lost 5 bases and 10 bases respectively, with 12 bases between them. CDR3 coding DNA: TGTGCCAGCAGCCGAATCGACAGAGAGCAGTTCTTC. It yields the protein CASSRIDREQFF.

This clone was detected only once. The V and J genes are TRBV12-3 or TRBV12-4 and TRBJ2-7; 8 nucleotides match TRBD2. The junction had 5 bases not matched to a gene; V was cut back by 7 bases and J by 6 bases. The length of the CDR3 is 12 residues. The CDR3 loop is CASISRGGEQYF. The CDR3 DNA reads as TGTGCCAGCATTTCCCGGGGGGGCGAGCAGTACTTC.

V usage is TRBV24-1 and J usage is TRBJ1-3; TRBD1 agrees at 7 bases. The V gene's germline CDR1 is KGHDR and CDR2 SFDVKD. The CDR3 has 20 amino acids. Germline trimming cut 6 bases from V and 0 bases from J; bases unmatched to any gene: 19. The CDR3 reads CATSPEVLLRGGRSGNTIYF. The CDR3, as DNA: TGTGCCACCAGTCCTGAGGTCCTTCTGAGAGGGGGCCGCTCTGGAAACACCATATATTTT.

The V call is TRBV7-9, the J call TRBJ2-1; D remains ambiguous. CDR3 size: 14 residues. The V end lost 4 bases, the J end lost 4 bases, and 11 bases lay between the germline ends. Germline CDR1 reads SEHNR; CDR2 reads FQNEAQ (reference sequence). The CDR3 region is CASSSVSPYNEQFF. CDR3 coding DNA: TGTGCCAGCAGCTCTGTTAGCCCTTACAATGAGCAGTTCTTC. The full variable domain, with the rest looked up from reference TRBV7-9 and TRBJ2-1, is DTGVSQNPRHKITKRGQNVTFRCDPISEHNRLYWYRQTLGQGPEFLTYFQNEAQLEKSRLLSDRFSAERPKGSFSTLEIQRTEQGDSAMYLCASSSVSPYNEQFFGPGTRLTVL.

V is TRBV5-1 and J is TRBJ1-2; TRBD1 might be the D (6 bases). From germline, CDR1 is SGHRS and CDR2 YFSETQ. The germline V and J ends were trimmed by 4 bases and 4 bases, with 17 bases remaining between them. The CDR3 contains 15 residues. The CDR3: CASSTLYREGYGYTF. CDR3 bases: TGCGCCAGCAGCACCCTATACAGGGAGGGCTATGGCTACACCTTC.

V and J are TRBV9 and TRBJ2-1; 11 bases fit TRBD2. The CDR3 extends over 15 amino acids. Germline CDR1 and CDR2: SGDLS and YYNGEE. V dropped 6 bases and J dropped 0; count of bases not matched to a gene: 2. The CDR3 loop is CASTSGRSSYNEQFF. As DNA, the CDR3 is TGTGCCAGCACTAGCGGGAGGAGCTCCTACAATGAGCAGTTCTTC.

Only one count was recorded for this clone. This rearrangement joins TRBV18 to TRBJ2-1; weak D call: TRBD1 (5 bases). Germline V lookup: CDR1 KGHSH, CDR2 LQKENI. The CDR3 is 14 amino acids. The V gene lost 3 bases and the J gene lost 3 bases, with 9 bases spanning the gap. CDR3 in DNA: TGTGCCAGCTCACCGACAGTGGGCTACAATGAGCAGTTCTTC. Amino acids: CASSPTVGYNEQFF.

The chain combines TRBV12-3 or TRBV12-4 with TRBJ2-7, with TRBD1 matching over 8 bases. This CDR3 comprises 13 residues. V shed 7 bases, J shed 1 base, and the junction held 3 bases outside the gene matches. CDR3 sequence: CASIGTGSYEQYF. As DNA, the CDR3 is TGTGCCAGCATCGGGACAGGATCCTACGAGCAGTACTTC.

The CDR3 sequence: CASSPNPGQGVETEAFF. CDR3 bases: TGCGCCAGCAGTCCAAACCCGGGACAGGGGGTAGAGACTGAAGCTTTCTTT. The rearrangement joins TRBV10-1 to TRBJ1-1; 11 bases fit TRBD1. Trimming at V came to 5 bases and at J to 5 bases, leaving 13 bases not matched to a gene. The CDR3 is made up of 17 amino acids. Germline V gives CDR1 WNHNN, CDR2 SYGVQD (reference sequence).

The chain combines TRBV6-5 with TRBJ1-1; D is uncertain. Germline-derived CDR1 and CDR2 are MNHEY and SVGAGI. There are 15 residues in the CDR3. Between the trimmed V and J ends, which lost 7 bases and 2 bases, there was a span of 17 bases. The CDR3 sequence: CASKEVAVFNTEAFF. CDR3 nucleotides: TGTGCCAGCAAAGAGGTAGCGGTTTTTAACACTGAAGCTTTCTTT.

This clone was counted a few times. The chain couples TRBV13 to TRBJ2-2; 12 bases line up with TRBD2. Germline V gene lookup returns CDR1 PRHDT and CDR2 FYEKMQ (reference sequence). The CDR3 has 16 amino acids. The J segment lost 4 bases and the V segment lost 5 bases, leaving 5 bases of the junction unmatched. In nucleotides, the CDR3 is TGTGCCAGCAGCCAAACTAGCGGGAGGCTCACCGGGGAGCTGTTTTTT. Amino acid sequence: CASSQTSGRLTGELFF.

The rearrangement links TRBV5-4 to TRBJ2-3, with TRBD2 matching over 9 bases. Germline CDR1 reads SGHNT; CDR2 reads YYREEE (reference sequence). Losses at the gene ends were 3 bases for V and 2 bases for J; bases not matched to a gene: 4. The CDR3 has 15 amino acids. The chain's CDR3 is CASSSRTSDTDTQYF. DNA for the CDR3: TGTGCCAGCAGCTCCAGGACTAGCGACACAGATACGCAGTATTTT.

V usage is TRBV19 and J usage is TRBJ2-7, with TRBD1 identical over 7 bases. Germline V gene data show CDR1 as LNHDA and CDR2 as SQIVND (reference sequence). J was trimmed by 5 bases and V by 1 base; bases with no gene match: 2. The CDR3 sequence is 13 residues long. In nucleotides, the CDR3 is TGTGCCAGTAGTATAGGGGACAGCAACGAGCAGTACTTC. The encoded protein is CASSIGDSNEQYF. Complete variable domain (other parts from reference TRBV19 and TRBJ2-7): DGGITQSPKYLFRKEGQNVTLSCEQNLNHDAMYWYRQDPGQGLRLIYYSQIVNDFQKGDIAEGYSVSREKKESFPLTVTSAQKNPTAFYLCASSIGDSNEQYFGPGTRLTVT.

V gene TRBV5-1 combines with J gene TRBJ1-2; D might be TRBD1 (5 bases). The CDR3 contains 15 residues. The germline V gene has CDR1 SGHRS and CDR2 YFSETQ. Between the trimmed V and J ends, which lost 0 bases and 4 bases, there was a span of 13 bases. The CDR3 reads CASSLGRGFSYGYTF. In nucleotides, the CDR3 is TGCGCCAGCAGCTTGGGACGGGGGTTCTCCTATGGCTACACCTTC.

Here the CDR3 DNA reads TGTGCCAGCAGTTACTCCCGAGGGTACAGACCTAATTCACCCCTCCACTTT. It translates to CASSYSRGYRPNSPLHF. The rearrangement joins TRBV6-2 or TRBV6-3 to TRBJ1-6; D gene uncertain. This CDR3 region has 17 residues. Trimming took 0 bases from V and 6 from J, leaving 15 bases between them. Germline CDR1 is MNHEY and CDR2 is SVGEGT.

The chain couples TRBV13 to TRBJ2-7; a weak D match, TRBD1 (6 bases). Trimming cost V 0 bases and J 6 bases, with 15 bases left between them. The CDR3 spans 15 residues. The germline CDR1 and CDR2 sequences are PRHDT and FYEKMQ (reference sequence). CDR3 sequence reads: CASSLGSGGPGEQYF. CDR3 bases: TGTGCCAGCAGCTTAGGCAGTGGGGGCCCTGGCGAGCAGTACTTC.